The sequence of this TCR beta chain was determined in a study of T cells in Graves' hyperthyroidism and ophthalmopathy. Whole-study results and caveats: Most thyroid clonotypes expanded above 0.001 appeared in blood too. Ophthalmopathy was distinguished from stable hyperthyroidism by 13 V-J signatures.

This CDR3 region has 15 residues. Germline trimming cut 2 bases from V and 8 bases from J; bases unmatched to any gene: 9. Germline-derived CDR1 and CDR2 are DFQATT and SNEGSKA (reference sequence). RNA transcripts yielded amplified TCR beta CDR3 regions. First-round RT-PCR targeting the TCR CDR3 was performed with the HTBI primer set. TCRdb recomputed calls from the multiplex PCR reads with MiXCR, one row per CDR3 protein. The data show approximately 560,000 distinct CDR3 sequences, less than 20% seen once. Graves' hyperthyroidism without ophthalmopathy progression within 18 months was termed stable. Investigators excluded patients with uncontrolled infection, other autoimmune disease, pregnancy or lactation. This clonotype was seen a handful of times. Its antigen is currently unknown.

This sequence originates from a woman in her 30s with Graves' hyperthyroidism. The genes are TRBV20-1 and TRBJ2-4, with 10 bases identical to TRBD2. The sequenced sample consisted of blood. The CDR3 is CSARRPAGGEDIQYF. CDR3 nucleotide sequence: TGCAGTGCTAGACGCCCAGCGGGAGGGGAGGACATTCAGTACTTC.